This passage covers 20 T cell receptor beta chains from one sample sequenced in a study of blood T cells in healthy people across ages. Alongside a J-beta primer mix, a sample-barcoded 5' primer served in a second PCR lasting about 7 to 11 cycles. TCRdb reprocessed the 5' RACE reads with MiXCR, giving one entry per CDR3 protein. Here the sample spans approximately 1,700,000 distinct CDR3 sequences, approximately 39% being singletons. Sequencing was performed on blood. All receptors come from a human donor in good health.

This clonotype was detected a few times. The chain combines TRBV6-6 with TRBJ2-1; 7 bases are shared with TRBD1. From germline, CDR1 is MNHNY and CDR2 SVGAGI (reference sequence). Trimming took 7 bases from V and 4 from J; bases not matched to a gene: 13. The length of the CDR3 is 16 residues. CDR3 loop: CASTTGTVYSYNEQFF. CDR3 bases: TGTGCCAGCACCACCGGGACAGTCTATTCATACAATGAGCAGTTCTTC.

This clonotype was recorded many times. This may be a read error, as it is one base from a much larger clone. This chain connects TRBV2 to TRBJ2-5; D may match TRBD1 or TRBD2 (5 bases each). CDR1 is SNHLY, CDR2 FYNNEI, per germline. There are 10 residues in the CDR3. Trimming cost V 10 bases and J 11 bases, with 14 bases left between them. This CDR3 reads CATLGDEQYF. Here the CDR3 DNA reads TGTGCCACCCTGGGGGATGAGCAGTACTTC.

This clonotype was seen more than once but under ten times. This rearrangement joins TRBV6-2 or TRBV6-3 to TRBJ2-7; no clear D. V was shortened by 5 bases and J by 2 bases, with 13 bases between the two germline ends. Germline V gives CDR1 MNHEY, CDR2 SVGEGT. The CDR3 contains 14 residues. The CDR3 loop reads CASSTPAGTYEQYF. The CDR3 nucleotides read TGTGCCAGCAGTACCCCGGCAGGTACCTACGAGCAGTACTTC.

This clonotype turned up a few times. The J gene is TRBJ2-5, the V gene TRBV10-3, with TRBD1 matching 8 bases. CDR3 length: 14 amino acids. The ends lost 8 bases at V and 5 bases at J; junction bases unmatched: 10. In germline, CDR1 is ENHRY, CDR2 SYGVKD. Here the CDR3 DNA reads TGTGCCATCGGGAGGACAGGGAGTTACGAGACCCAGTACTTC. Translated: CAIGRTGSYETQYF.

The chain recombines TRBV20-1 with TRBJ1-2; the D is unclear. The germline CDR1 and CDR2 sequences are DFQATT and SNEGSKA (reference sequence). The ends were cut back, 1 base at V and 1 base at J, with 7 bases in the middle. CDR3 length equals 13 residues. Here the CDR3 DNA reads TGCAGTGCTAGAGGGCCGGATAACTATGGCTACACCTTC. This sequence encodes CSARGPDNYGYTF.

The chain combines TRBV27 with TRBJ2-1; 8 bases map to TRBD2. The ends lost 6 bases at V and 5 bases at J; junction bases unmatched: 6. The CDR3 covers 14 residues. In germline, CDR1 is MNHEY, CDR2 SMNVEV (reference sequence). CDR3 bases: TGTGCCAGCAGGGCGGGGGGACCAGACAATGAGCAGTTCTTC. It specifies CASRAGGPDNEQFF.

This clonotype was seen more than once but under ten times. V gene TRBV3-1 combines with J gene TRBJ2-5; D remains ambiguous. The length of the CDR3 is 15 residues. V lost 1 base to trimming and J lost 3 bases, with 12 bases between them. Germline loops: CDR1 LGHDT, CDR2 YNNKEL (reference sequence). CDR3 in DNA: TGTGCCAGCAGCCAAGTTAAGCTCTTAGAAGAGACCCAGTACTTC. Translation gives CASSQVKLLEETQYF.

The V and J genes are TRBV14 and TRBJ2-5; weak D call: TRBD2 (5 bases). CDR3 size: 14 residues. Deletions cut 2 bases from V and 4 bases from J, with 11 bases between. Per the germline V gene, CDR1 is SGHDN and CDR2 is FVKESK. The CDR3 DNA follows: TGTGCCAGCAGCCAACTCACTCGGGGAGAGACCCAGTACTTC. Its translation: CASSQLTRGETQYF.

This chain links TRBV7-2 with TRBJ1-2, with 8 bases lining up with TRBD1. The CDR3 extends over 15 amino acids. The germline V gene has CDR1 SGHTA and CDR2 FQGNSA. V gave up 2 bases and J gave up 4 bases; unmatched junction bases: 6. The CDR3 DNA reads as TGTGCCAGCAGCTTACCAGGGGGCGTCGGCTATGGCTACACCTTC. Translating gives CASSLPGGVGYGYTF.

In its sample, this clonotype was seen many times. The gene calls are TRBV5-1 and TRBJ2-5, with D hard to call. The CDR3 sequence is 13 residues long. The V gene lost 7 bases and the J gene lost 3 bases, with 13 bases spanning the gap. CDR1 is SGHRS, CDR2 YFSETQ, per germline. CDR3 residues: CASYRAEKETQYF. The CDR3 DNA sequence: TGCGCCAGCTATCGGGCCGAAAAAGAGACCCAGTACTTC.

The chain couples TRBV20-1 to TRBJ1-2; a possible D gene is TRBD1 (6 bases). Trimming cost V 2 bases and J 2 bases, with 18 bases left between them. The germline CDR1 and CDR2 sequences are DFQATT and SNEGSKA (reference sequence). This CDR3 is 16 amino acids long. The CDR3 bases are TGCAGTGCTAGATCCCCCCTGGGGGCGCGGAACTATGGCTACACCTTC. This gives the protein CSARSPLGARNYGYTF.

The gene calls are TRBV30 and TRBJ1-4; D is ambiguous. The CDR3 is 14 amino acids. Trimming pared 2 bases from V and 7 bases from J, leaving 14 bases between. CDR1 and CDR2 (germline): GTSNPN, SVGIG (reference sequence). CDR3 amino acids: CAWSSSIQLEKLFF. CDR3 in DNA: TGTGCCTGGAGTTCCTCCATTCAACTTGAAAAACTGTTTTTT.

This chain uses TRBV30 with TRBJ1-2; no reliable D call. Germline loops: CDR1 GTSNPN, CDR2 SVGIG (reference sequence). The CDR3 contains 10 residues. V was shortened by 3 bases and J by 6 bases, with 5 bases between the two germline ends. The DNA for the CDR3 is TGTGCCTGGAGGGGGAATGGCTACACCTTC. This gives the protein CAWRGNGYTF. The full variable domain, its missing parts supplied by reference TRBV30 and TRBJ1-2, is SQTIHQWPATLVQPVGSPLSLECTVEGTSNPNLYWYRQAAGRGLQLLFYSVGIGQISSEVPQNLSASRPQDRQFILSSKKLLLSDSGFYLCAWRGNGYTFGSGTRLTVV.

A note on this clonotype: Given a much more abundant clone one base away, this may be a read error. The CDR3, as DNA: TGCAGCGTAACGACACTCTACGAGCAGTTCTTC. Its translation: CSVTTLYEQFF. This chain links TRBV29-1 with TRBJ2-1, with D uncertain. Germline V lookup: CDR1 SQVTM, CDR2 ANQGSEA. The CDR3 runs 11 residues. Trimming removed 6 bases at V and 10 bases at J, with 13 bases between.

The chain has TRBV19 and TRBJ1-4, with D maybe TRBD1 (6 bases). The germline V gene has CDR1 LNHDA and CDR2 SQIVND (reference sequence). CDR3 size: 16 residues. Trimming removed 3 bases from V and 2 bases from J, with 13 bases in between. CDR3 sequence (DNA): TGTGCCAGTAGTATCCACGCAGGGGCGACTAATGAAAAACTGTTTTTT. It specifies CASSIHAGATNEKLFF. The variable domain in full, completed from reference TRBV19 and TRBJ1-4, reads DGGITQSPKYLFRKEGQNVTLSCEQNLNHDAMYWYRQDPGQGLRLIYYSQIVNDFQKGDIAEGYSVSREKKESFPLTVTSAQKNPTAFYLCASSIHAGATNEKLFFGSGTQLSVL.

This clonotype was picked up one time. The chain employs TRBV4-1 and TRBJ2-1, with 9 positions matching TRBD1. CDR3 size: 17 residues. Looked up from germline, CDR1 is MGHRA and CDR2 is YSYEKL. Germline trimming cut 1 base from V and 2 bases from J; bases unmatched to any gene: 6. CDR3 sequence: CASSQAHRDRAYNEQFF. The CDR3 coding sequence is TGCGCCAGCAGCCAAGCGCACCGGGACAGGGCCTACAATGAGCAGTTCTTC.

The rearrangement joins TRBV5-1 to TRBJ2-1, with 11 bases fitting TRBD1. The junction had 2 bases not matched to a gene; V was cut back by 4 bases and J by 8 bases. Germline V CDR1 and CDR2: SGHRS, YFSETQ. The CDR3 extends over 13 amino acids. CDR3 sequence (DNA): TGCGCCAGCAGCCAGGGACAGGGGGATGAGCAGTTCTTC. It yields the protein CASSQGQGDEQFF.

This clonotype was seen a handful of times. The genes are TRBV4-3 and TRBJ2-3, with D unclear. The CDR3 contains 14 residues. Germline CDR1 is LGHNA and CDR2 is YSLEER. Deletions cut 1 base from V and 5 bases from J, with 10 bases between. CDR3 amino acids: CASSQGVMGDTQYF. The CDR3 bases are TGCGCCAGCAGCCAAGGAGTAATGGGAGATACGCAGTATTTT.

This clonotype was seen a handful of times. V gene TRBV28 combines with J gene TRBJ2-7; D may be TRBD2 (5 bases). The CDR3 has 14 amino acids. The V and J ends lost 2 bases and 4 bases respectively, with 12 bases between them. The germline CDR1 and CDR2 sequences are MDHEN and SYDVKM. CDR3 residues: CASSLREKRYEQYF. The CDR3 DNA is TGTGCCAGCAGTTTAAGGGAGAAACGGTACGAGCAGTACTTC. The entire variable domain, with the rest obtained from reference TRBV28 and TRBJ2-7, is as follows: DVKVTQSSRYLVKRTGEKVFLECVQDMDHENMFWYRQDPGLGLRLIYFSYDVKMKEKGDIPEGYSVSREKKERFSLILESASTNQTSMYLCASSLREKRYEQYFGPGTRLTVT.

The V call is TRBV29-1, the J call TRBJ2-3; TRBD2 matches 11 bases. After removal of 5 bases from V and 6 bases from J, the junction contained 7 bases not matched to a gene. The CDR3 contains 14 residues. Germline assignment: CDR1 SQVTM and CDR2 ANQGSEA. CDR3 nucleotide sequence: TGCAGCGTTTCCCTAGCGGGGGGCCCTGATACGCAGTATTTT. Translating it yields CSVSLAGGPDTQYF.